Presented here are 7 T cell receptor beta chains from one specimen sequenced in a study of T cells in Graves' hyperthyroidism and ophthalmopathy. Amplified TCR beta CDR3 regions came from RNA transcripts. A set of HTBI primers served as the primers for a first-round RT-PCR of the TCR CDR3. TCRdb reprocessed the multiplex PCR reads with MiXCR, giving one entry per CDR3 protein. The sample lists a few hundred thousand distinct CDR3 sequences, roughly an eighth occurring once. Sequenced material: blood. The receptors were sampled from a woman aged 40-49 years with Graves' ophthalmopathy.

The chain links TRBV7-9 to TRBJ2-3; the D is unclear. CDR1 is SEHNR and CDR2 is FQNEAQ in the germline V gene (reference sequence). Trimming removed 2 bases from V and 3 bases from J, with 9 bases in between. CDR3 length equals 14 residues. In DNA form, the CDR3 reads TGTGCCAGCAGCTTAAGTGTTAGGACAGATACGCAGTATTTT. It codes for CASSLSVRTDTQYF.

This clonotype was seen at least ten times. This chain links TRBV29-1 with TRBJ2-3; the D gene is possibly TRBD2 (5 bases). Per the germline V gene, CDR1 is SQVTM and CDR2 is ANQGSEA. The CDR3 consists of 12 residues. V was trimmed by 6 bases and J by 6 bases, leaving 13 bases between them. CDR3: CSVLIASDTQYF. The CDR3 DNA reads TGCAGCGTCCTCATAGCGTCGGATACGCAGTATTTT.

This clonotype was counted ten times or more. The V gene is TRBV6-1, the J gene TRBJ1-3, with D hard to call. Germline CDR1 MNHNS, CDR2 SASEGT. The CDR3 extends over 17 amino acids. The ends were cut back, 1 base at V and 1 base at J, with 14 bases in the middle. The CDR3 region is CASSEGAETLSGNTIYF. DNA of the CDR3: TGTGCCAGCAGTGAAGGGGCTGAGACGCTGTCTGGAAACACCATATATTTT.

DNA for the CDR3: TGTGCCACCAGCAGAGTTGGACAGTCAACTAATGAAAAACTGTTTTTT. As protein: CATSRVGQSTNEKLFF. V and J are TRBV15 and TRBJ1-4, with D possibly TRBD1 on 6 matching bases. Germline CDR1 and CDR2: LNHNV and YYDKDF (reference sequence). V was trimmed by 1 base and J by 0 bases, leaving 9 bases between them. The CDR3 totals 16 residues.

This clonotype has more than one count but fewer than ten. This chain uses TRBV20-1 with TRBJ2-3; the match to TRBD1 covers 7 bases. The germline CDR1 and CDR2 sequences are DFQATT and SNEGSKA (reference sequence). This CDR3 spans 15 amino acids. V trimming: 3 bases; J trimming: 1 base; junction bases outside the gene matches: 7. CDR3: CSARPTGLRTDTQYF. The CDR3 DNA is TGCAGTGCTAGGCCGACAGGGCTTCGCACAGATACGCAGTATTTT.

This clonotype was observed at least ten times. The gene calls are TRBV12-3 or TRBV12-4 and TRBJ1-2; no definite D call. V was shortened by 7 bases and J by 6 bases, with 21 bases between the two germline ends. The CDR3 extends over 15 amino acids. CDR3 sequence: CASTSKRTGGDGYTF. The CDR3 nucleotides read TGTGCCAGCACTTCGAAGCGAACGGGAGGAGATGGCTACACCTTC.

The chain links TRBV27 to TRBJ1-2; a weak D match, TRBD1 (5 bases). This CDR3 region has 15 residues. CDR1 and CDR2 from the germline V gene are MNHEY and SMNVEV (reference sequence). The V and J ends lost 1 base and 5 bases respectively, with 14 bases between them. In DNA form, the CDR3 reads TGTGCCAGCAGTTTATGGTTTGGGGACTCTTATGGCTACACCTTC. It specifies CASSLWFGDSYGYTF.